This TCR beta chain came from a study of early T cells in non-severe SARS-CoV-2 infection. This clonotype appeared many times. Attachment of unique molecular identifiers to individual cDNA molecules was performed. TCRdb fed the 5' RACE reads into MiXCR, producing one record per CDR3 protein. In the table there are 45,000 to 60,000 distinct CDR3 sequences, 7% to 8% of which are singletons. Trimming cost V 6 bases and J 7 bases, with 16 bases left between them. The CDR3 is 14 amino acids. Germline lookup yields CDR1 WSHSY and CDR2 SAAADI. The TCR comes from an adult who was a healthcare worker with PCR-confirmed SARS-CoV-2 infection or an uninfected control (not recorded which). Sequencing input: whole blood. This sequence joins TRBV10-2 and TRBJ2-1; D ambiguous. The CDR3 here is CASSDWSKGNEQFF. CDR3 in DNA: TGCGCCAGCAGCGACTGGAGTAAGGGTAATGAGCAGTTCTTC.